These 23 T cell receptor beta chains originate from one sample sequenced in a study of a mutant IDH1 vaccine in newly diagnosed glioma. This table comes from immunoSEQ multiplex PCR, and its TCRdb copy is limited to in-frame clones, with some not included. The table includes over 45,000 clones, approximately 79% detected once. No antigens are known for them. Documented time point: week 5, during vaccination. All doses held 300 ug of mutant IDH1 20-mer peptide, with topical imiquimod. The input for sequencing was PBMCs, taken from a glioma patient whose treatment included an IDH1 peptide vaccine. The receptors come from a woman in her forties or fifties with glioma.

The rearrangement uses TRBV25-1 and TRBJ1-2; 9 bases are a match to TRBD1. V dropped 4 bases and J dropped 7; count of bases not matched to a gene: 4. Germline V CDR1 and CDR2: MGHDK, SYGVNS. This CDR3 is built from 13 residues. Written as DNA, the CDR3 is TGTGCCAGCAGTGGGGACAGGGTTGGTGGCTACACCTTC. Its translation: CASSGDRVGGYTF.

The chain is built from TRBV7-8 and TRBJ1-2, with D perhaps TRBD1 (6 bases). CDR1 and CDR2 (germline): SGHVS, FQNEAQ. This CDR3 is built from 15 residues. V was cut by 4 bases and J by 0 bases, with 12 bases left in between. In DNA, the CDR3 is TGTGCCAGCAGCTCCACAGGGAGAGCTAACTATGGCTACACCTTC. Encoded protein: CASSSTGRANYGYTF.

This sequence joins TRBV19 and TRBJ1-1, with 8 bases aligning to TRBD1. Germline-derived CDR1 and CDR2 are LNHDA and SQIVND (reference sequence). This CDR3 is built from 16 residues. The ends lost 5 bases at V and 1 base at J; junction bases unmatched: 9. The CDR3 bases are TGTGCCAGTAGTGCCCGGACAGGGTACGGGAACACTGAAGCTTTCTTT. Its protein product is CASSARTGYGNTEAFF.

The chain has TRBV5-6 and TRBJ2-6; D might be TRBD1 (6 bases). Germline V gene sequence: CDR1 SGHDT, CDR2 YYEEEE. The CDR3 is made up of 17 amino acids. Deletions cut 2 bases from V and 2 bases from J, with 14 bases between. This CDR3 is CASSFNTGLAGANVLTF. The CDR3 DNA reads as TGTGCCAGCAGCTTTAATACAGGGTTAGCTGGGGCCAACGTCCTGACTTTC.

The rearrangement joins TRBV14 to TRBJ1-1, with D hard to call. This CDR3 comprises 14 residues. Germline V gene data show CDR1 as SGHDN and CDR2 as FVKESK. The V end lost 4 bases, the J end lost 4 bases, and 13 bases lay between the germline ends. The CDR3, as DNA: TGTGCCAGCAGCCCCGTCGGGCTTCGCACTGAAGCTTTCTTT. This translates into CASSPVGLRTEAFF.

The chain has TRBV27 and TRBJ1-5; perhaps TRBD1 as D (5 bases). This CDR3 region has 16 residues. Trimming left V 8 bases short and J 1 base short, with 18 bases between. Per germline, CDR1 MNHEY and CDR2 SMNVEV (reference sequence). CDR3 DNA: TGTGCCAGCGGGAGGGGAGCGGGGGTGAGCAATCAGCCCCAGCATTTT. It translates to CASGRGAGVSNQPQHF.

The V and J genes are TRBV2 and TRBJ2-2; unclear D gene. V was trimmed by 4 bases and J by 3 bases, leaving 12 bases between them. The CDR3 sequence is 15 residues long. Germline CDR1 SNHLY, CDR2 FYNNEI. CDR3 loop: CASSGWARDTGELFF. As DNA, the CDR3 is TGTGCCAGCAGTGGATGGGCCCGGGACACCGGGGAGCTGTTTTTT.

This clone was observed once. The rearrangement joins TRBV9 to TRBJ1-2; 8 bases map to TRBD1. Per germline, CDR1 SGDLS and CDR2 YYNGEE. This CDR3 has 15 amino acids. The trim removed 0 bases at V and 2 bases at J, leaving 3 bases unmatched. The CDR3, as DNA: TGTGCCAGCAGCGTAGGGCCAGGGGGCAACTATGGCTACACCTTC. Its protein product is CASSVGPGGNYGYTF.

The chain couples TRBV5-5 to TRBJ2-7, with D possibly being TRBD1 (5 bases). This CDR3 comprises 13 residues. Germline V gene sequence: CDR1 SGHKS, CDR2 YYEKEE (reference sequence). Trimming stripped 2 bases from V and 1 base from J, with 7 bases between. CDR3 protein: CASSFSGSYEQYF. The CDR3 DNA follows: TGTGCCAGCAGCTTTTCAGGGTCCTACGAGCAGTACTTC.

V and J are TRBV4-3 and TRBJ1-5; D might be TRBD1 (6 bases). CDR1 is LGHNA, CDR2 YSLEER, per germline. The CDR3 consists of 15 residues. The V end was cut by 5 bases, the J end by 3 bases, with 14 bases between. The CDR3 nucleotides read TGCGCCAGCAGCAAGGAAGGGGGTTACAATCAGCCCCAGCATTTT. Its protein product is CASSKEGGYNQPQHF.

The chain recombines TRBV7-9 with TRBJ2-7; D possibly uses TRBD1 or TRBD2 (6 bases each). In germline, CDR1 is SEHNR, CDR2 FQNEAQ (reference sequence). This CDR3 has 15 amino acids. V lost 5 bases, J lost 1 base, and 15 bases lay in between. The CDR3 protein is CASSRWGADSYEQYF. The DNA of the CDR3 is TGTGCCAGCAGCCGTTGGGGGGCGGATTCCTACGAGCAGTACTTC.

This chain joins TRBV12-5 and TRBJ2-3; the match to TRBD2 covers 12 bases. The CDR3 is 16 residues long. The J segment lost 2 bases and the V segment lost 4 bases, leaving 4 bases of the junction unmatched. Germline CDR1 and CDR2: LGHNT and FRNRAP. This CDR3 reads CASGSWTSGVTDTQYF. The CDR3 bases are TGTGCTAGTGGTTCTTGGACTAGCGGGGTCACAGATACGCAGTATTTT.

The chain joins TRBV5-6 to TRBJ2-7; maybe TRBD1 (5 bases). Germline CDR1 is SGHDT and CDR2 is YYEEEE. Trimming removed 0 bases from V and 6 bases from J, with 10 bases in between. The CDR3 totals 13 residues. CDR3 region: CASSLGTLGEQYF. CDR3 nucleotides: TGTGCCAGCAGCTTGGGGACATTGGGCGAGCAGTACTTC.

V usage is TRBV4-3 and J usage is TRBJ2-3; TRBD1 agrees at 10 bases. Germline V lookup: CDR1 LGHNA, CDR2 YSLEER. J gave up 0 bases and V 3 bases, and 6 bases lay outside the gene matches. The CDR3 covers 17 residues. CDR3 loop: CASSQGTGALSTDTQYF. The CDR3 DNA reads TGCGCCAGCAGCCAGGGGACAGGGGCCCTCAGCACAGATACGCAGTATTTT.

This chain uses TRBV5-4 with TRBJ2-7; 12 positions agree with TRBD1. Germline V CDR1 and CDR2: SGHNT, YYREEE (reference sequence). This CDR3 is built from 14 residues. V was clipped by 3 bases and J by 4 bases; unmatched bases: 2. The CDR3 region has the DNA TGTGCCAGCAGCTCGGGACAGGGGGCATACGAGCAGTACTTC. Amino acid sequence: CASSSGQGAYEQYF. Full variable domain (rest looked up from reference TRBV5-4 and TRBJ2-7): ETGVTQSPTHLIKTRGQQVTLRCSSQSGHNTVSWYQQALGQGPQFIFQYYREEENGRGNFPPRFSGLQFPNYSSELNVNALELDDSALYLCASSSGQGAYEQYFGPGTRLTVT.

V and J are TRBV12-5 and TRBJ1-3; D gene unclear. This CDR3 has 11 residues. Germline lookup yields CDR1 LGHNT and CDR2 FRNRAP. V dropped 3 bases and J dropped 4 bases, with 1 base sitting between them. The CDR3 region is CASGFGNTIYF. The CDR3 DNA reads TGTGCTAGTGGTTTCGGAAACACCATATATTTT.

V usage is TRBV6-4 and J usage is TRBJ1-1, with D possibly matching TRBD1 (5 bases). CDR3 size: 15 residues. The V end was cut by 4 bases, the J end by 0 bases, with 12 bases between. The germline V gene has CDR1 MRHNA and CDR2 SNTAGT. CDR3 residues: CASSVGPGLNTEAFF. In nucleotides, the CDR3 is TGTGCCAGCAGTGTCGGGCCAGGGTTGAACACTGAAGCTTTCTTT.

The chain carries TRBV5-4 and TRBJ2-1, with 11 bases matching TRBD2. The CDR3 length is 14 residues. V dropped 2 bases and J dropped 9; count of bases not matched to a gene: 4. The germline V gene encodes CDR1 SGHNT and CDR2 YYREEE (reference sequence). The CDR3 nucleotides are TGTGCCAGCAGCTTATTGACTAGCGGGGTTGAGCAGTTCTTC. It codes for CASSLLTSGVEQFF.

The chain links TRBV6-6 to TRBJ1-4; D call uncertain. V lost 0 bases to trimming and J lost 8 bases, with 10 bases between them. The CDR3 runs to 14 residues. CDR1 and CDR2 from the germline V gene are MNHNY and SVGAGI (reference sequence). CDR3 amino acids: CASSYSLPTEKLFF. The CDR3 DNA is TGTGCCAGCAGTTACTCGCTTCCAACGGAAAAACTGTTTTTT.

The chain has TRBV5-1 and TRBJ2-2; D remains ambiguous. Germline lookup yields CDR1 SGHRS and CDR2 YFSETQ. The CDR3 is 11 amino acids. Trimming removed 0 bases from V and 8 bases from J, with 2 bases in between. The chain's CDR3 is CASSLAGELFF. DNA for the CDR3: TGCGCCAGCAGCTTGGCTGGGGAGCTGTTTTTT.

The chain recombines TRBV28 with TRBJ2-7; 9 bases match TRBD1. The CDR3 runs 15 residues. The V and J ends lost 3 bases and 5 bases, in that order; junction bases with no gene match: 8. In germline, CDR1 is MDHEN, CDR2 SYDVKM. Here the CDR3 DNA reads TGTGCCAGCAGTTTGGTAGGGGGACAGGGTAACGAGCAGTACTTC. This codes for CASSLVGGQGNEQYF.

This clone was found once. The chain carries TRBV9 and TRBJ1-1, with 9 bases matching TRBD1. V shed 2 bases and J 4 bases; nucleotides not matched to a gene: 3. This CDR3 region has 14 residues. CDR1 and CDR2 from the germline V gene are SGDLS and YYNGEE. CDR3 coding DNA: TGTGCCAGCAGCGTGGGACAGGGCGGCACTGAAGCTTTCTTT. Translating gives CASSVGQGGTEAFF.

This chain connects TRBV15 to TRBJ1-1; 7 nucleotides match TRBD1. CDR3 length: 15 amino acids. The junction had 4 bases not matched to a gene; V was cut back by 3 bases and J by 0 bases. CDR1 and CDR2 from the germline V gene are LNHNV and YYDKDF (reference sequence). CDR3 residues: CATSSDRVMNTEAFF. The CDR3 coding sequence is TGTGCCACCAGCAGCGACAGGGTGATGAACACTGAAGCTTTCTTT.